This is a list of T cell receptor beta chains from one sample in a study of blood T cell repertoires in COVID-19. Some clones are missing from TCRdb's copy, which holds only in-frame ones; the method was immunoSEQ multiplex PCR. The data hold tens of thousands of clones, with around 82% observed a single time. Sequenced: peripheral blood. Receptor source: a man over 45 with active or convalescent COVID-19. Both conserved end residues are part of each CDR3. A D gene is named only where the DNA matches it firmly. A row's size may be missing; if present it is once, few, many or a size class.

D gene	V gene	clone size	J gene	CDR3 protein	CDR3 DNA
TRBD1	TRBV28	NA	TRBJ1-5	CASSPGRQGIHQPQHF	TGTGCCAGCAGTCCTGGCCGACAGGGGATACACCAGCCCCAGCATTTT
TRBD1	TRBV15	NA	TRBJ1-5	CATSRKGQGARQPQHF	TGTGCCACCAGCAGAAAGGGACAGGGGGCTCGTCAGCCCCAGCATTTT
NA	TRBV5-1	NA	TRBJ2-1	CASSKKGDDNEQFF	TGCGCCAGCAGCAAAAAGGGAGATGACAATGAGCAGTTCTTC
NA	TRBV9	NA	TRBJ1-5	CASSVGPGLWQPQHF	TGTGCCAGCAGCGTAGGTCCAGGGCTGTGGCAGCCCCAGCATTTT
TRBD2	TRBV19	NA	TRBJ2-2	CASSIFSGGSTGELFF	TGTGCCAGTAGTATTTTTAGCGGGGGGAGCACCGGGGAGCTGTTTTTT
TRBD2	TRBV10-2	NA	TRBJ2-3	CASSESRGTSGVGGTDTQYF	TGCGCCAGCAGTGAGTCCCGGGGGACTAGCGGGGTAGGGGGCACAGATACGCAGTATTTT
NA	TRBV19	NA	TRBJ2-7	CASKTQGSSSYEQYF	TGTGCCAGTAAAACTCAGGGGTCTAGCTCCTACGAGCAGTACTTC
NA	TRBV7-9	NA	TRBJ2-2	CASSGGGNTGELFF	TGTGCCAGCAGTGGAGGAGGAAACACCGGGGAGCTGTTTTTT
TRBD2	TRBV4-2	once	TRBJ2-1	CASSRDSSGGLNEQFF	TGTGCCAGCAGCCGAGATTCTAGCGGGGGTCTGAATGAGCAGTTCTTC
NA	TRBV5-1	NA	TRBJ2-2	CASSLDQGNTGELFF	TGCGCCAGCAGCTTGGACCAGGGGAACACCGGGGAGCTGTTTTTT
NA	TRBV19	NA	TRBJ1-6	CASKGEPDNSPLHF	TGTGCCAGTAAAGGAGAGCCGGATAATTCACCCCTCCACTTT
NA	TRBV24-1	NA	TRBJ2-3	CATSGTQTDTQYF	TGTGCCACCAGTGGTACGCAGACAGATACGCAGTATTTT
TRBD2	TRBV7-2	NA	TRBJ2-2	CASSLAGTSGGARTGELFF	TGTGCCAGCAGCTTAGCCGGGACTAGCGGGGGGGCGAGAACCGGGGAGCTGTTTTTT
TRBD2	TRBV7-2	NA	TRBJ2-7	CASSLQRGGQREQYF	TGTGCCAGCAGCTTACAGCGGGGGGGCCAGAGGGAGCAGTACTTC
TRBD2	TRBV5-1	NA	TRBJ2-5	CASSLSGLAGQETQYF	TGCGCCAGCAGCTTGTCAGGACTAGCGGGGCAAGAGACCCAGTACTTC
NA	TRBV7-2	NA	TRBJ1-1	CASSLGLVRKNTEAFF	TGTGCCAGCAGCTTAGGATTGGTCAGAAAGAACACTGAAGCTTTCTTT
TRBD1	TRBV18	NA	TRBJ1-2	CASSPMTGNYGYTF	TGTGCCAGCTCGCCTATGACAGGGAACTATGGCTACACCTTC
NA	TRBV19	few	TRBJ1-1	CASGIGGAGNTEAFF	TGTGCCAGCGGCATTGGGGGGGCGGGGAACACTGAAGCTTTCTTT
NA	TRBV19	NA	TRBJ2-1	CASSISGVGPYNEQFF	TGTGCCAGTAGTATCTCAGGGGTTGGGCCCTACAATGAGCAGTTCTTC
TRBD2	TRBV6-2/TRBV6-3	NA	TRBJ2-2	CASSWTSGGNGELFF	TGTGCCAGCAGTTGGACTAGCGGGGGAAACGGGGAGCTGTTTTTT
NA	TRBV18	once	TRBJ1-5	CASSDNRVVQPQHF	TGTGCCAGCTCAGACAACAGGGTGGTACAGCCCCAGCATTTT
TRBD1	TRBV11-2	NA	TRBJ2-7	CASSFGQGHYEQYF	TGTGCCAGCAGTTTCGGACAGGGCCACTACGAGCAGTACTTC
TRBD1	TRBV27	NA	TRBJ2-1	CASSLRGGSGAGYNEQFF	TGTGCCAGCAGTTTGAGAGGGGGCTCCGGGGCTGGCTACAATGAGCAGTTCTTC
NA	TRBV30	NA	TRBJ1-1	CAWSPQGYTEAFF	TGTGCCTGGAGCCCACAGGGATACACTGAAGCTTTCTTT
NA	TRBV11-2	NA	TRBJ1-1	CASSFIDMNTEAFF	TGTGCCAGCAGCTTTATCGACATGAACACTGAAGCTTTCTTT
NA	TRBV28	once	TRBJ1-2	CASSSQGGGYGYTF	TGTGCCAGCAGCTCCCAGGGAGGGGGCTATGGCTACACCTTC
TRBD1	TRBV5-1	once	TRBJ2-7	CASSFVNDRGDEQYF	TGCGCCAGCAGCTTCGTGAACGACAGGGGCGACGAGCAGTACTTC
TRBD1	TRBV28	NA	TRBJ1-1	CASRGTGGVDSPEAFF	TGTGCCAGCAGGGGGACAGGGGGCGTTGATAGCCCTGAAGCTTTCTTT
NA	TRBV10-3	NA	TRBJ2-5	CAIKTSGETQYF	TGTGCCATAAAGACTAGTGGGGAGACCCAGTACTTC
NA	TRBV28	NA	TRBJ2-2	CASTTAENTGELFF	TGTGCCAGCACCACTGCCGAGAACACCGGGGAGCTGTTTTTT
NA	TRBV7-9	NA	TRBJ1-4	CASSFQGNTNEKLFF	TGTGCCAGCAGCTTTCAGGGGAATACTAATGAAAAACTGTTTTTT
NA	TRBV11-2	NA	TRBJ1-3	CASSLAPTGSGNTIYF	TGTGCCAGCAGCTTAGCTCCGACAGGCTCTGGAAACACCATATATTTT
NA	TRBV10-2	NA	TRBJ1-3	CASRFPGSGNTIYF	TGCGCCAGCCGTTTTCCGGGCTCTGGAAACACCATATATTTT
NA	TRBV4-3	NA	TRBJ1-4	CASSQDRDTTTNEKLFF	TGCGCCAGCAGCCAAGATCGGGACACCACAACTAATGAAAAACTGTTTTTT
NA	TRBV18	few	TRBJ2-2	CASSPPQGWTGELFF	TGTGCCAGCTCACCACCCCAGGGTTGGACCGGGGAGCTGTTTTTT
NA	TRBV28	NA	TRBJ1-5	CASSGQGGNQPQHF	TGTGCCAGCAGTGGGCAGGGTGGCAATCAGCCCCAGCATTTT
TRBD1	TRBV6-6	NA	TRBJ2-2	CASDESGGEYGELFF	TGTGCCTCCGACGAGTCAGGGGGCGAGTACGGGGAGCTGTTTTTT